One sample yielded the 28 T cell receptor beta chains listed below, sequenced in a study of blood T cell repertoires in COVID-19. TCRdb's copy holds only in-frame clones and misses some; the assay was immunoSEQ multiplex PCR. The sample holds under 200,000 clones; approximately 81% are singletons and the top ten take around 5%. The sequencing input was peripheral blood. The receptors come from a woman older than 75 with acute or convalescent COVID-19.

The gene calls are TRBV18 and TRBJ2-2, with 7 bases that match TRBD1. Germline CDR1 KGHSH, CDR2 LQKENI. This CDR3 comprises 15 residues. The J segment lost 6 bases and the V segment lost 2 bases, leaving 6 bases of the junction unmatched. The chain's CDR3 is CASSPGTGAPGELFF. The CDR3 nucleotides are TGTGCCAGCTCACCAGGCACAGGGGCTCCCGGGGAGCTGTTTTTT.

The J gene is TRBJ2-1, the V gene TRBV3-1 (or the pseudogene TRBV3-2); 7 nucleotides agree with TRBD2. The junction had 2 bases not matched to a gene; V was cut back by 0 bases and J by 3 bases. Germline V gives CDR1 LGHDT, CDR2 YNNKEL (reference sequence). This CDR3 has 15 residues. The CDR3 DNA reads TGTGCCAGCAGCCAAGAAGCGGGACGCTACAATGAGCAGTTCTTC. It translates to CASSQEAGRYNEQFF.

On this clone itself: An end of the junction differs from the germline gene, which may be a read error. This rearrangement joins TRBV29-1 to TRBJ1-2, with 7 nucleotides matching TRBD1. The germline gives CDR1 SQVTM, CDR2 ANQGSEA. This CDR3 has 11 amino acids. The DNA for the CDR3 is TGCAGCGTCATCAGGGGGAATGGCCACACCTTC. Residues: CSVIRGNGHTF.

This chain connects TRBV6-5 to TRBJ2-7; D gene unclear. V lost 5 bases to trimming and J lost 1 base, with 15 bases between them. Looked up from germline, CDR1 is MNHEY and CDR2 is SVGAGI. CDR3 length: 15 residues. The DNA for the CDR3 is TGTGCCAGCAGTCCAGACTTCAGAAATTCCTACGAGCAGTACTTC. Protein product: CASSPDFRNSYEQYF.

Concerning this clone: The CDR3 does not end in the conserved phenylalanine or tryptophan, so this is likely a read error. Because the CDR3's place on the DNA is in doubt, the DNA is left out and the CDR3 is given as listed by TCRdb. This chain joins TRBV5-5 and TRBJ1-1; the D segment call TRBD1 is taken from the table without a DNA check. Germline CDR1 and CDR2: SGHKS and YYEKEE (reference sequence). Including both end residues, the CDR3 is 14 amino acids long. The CDR3: CASSQGPDRGLWRI.

This clone was seen at least ten times. The rearrangement joins TRBV28 to TRBJ1-3, with D hard to call. The CDR3 runs to 15 residues. The germline CDR1 and CDR2 sequences are MDHEN and SYDVKM. V was clipped by 2 bases and J by 0 bases, with 8 bases between them. The DNA of the CDR3 is TGTGCCAGCAGTTTAAGCCATAACTCTGGAAACACCATATATTTT. It translates to CASSLSHNSGNTIYF.

The chain joins TRBV7-2 to TRBJ2-7; 7 positions match TRBD2. The CDR3 length is 17 residues. Germline CDR1 is SGHTA and CDR2 is FQGNSA. V lost 1 base, J lost 7 bases, and 16 bases stayed unmatched. The CDR3 nucleotides read TGTGCCAGCAGCTTAGACTCCATCTCGGGAGGCGTGCGGGAGCAGTACTTC. This codes for CASSLDSISGGVREQYF.

The CDR3 nucleotides are TGTGCCAGCAGCCCTGGGGACTGGGGAAATCAGCCCCAGCATTTT. It codes for CASSPGDWGNQPQHF. The chain employs TRBV11-2 and TRBJ1-5; possibly TRBD1 for D (5 bases). V was shortened by 5 bases and J by 4 bases, with 15 bases between the two germline ends. This CDR3 is 15 amino acids long. CDR1 is SGHAT and CDR2 is FQNNGV in the germline V gene.

This chain connects TRBV30 to TRBJ1-3; tentatively, D is TRBD1 (6 bases). V was cut by 5 bases and J by 0 bases, with 11 bases left in between. There are 14 residues in the CDR3. The germline V gene encodes CDR1 GTSNPN and CDR2 SVGIG (reference sequence). The CDR3 DNA follows: TGTGCCTGGTCTACAGGGAGCTCTGGAAACACCATATATTTT. Encoded protein: CAWSTGSSGNTIYF.

The table lists this clone with a few counts. The chain is built from TRBV27 and TRBJ1-1; 7 bases match TRBD1. V shed 4 bases, J shed 7 bases, and the junction held 9 bases outside the gene matches. Per the germline V gene, CDR1 is MNHEY and CDR2 is SMNVEV (reference sequence). CDR3 length: 14 residues. CDR3 bases: TGTGCCAGCAGTTCCATTCTGACAGGGAGTGAAGCTTTCTTT. It codes for CASSSILTGSEAFF.

J is TRBJ1-3 and V is TRBV6-5; D may be TRBD1 (6 bases). The ends were cut back, 0 bases at V and 4 bases at J, with 10 bases in the middle. CDR1 and CDR2 from the germline V gene are MNHEY and SVGAGI. CDR3 length: 15 amino acids. This CDR3 is CASSYSRGRGNTIYF. The CDR3 DNA reads TGTGCCAGCAGTTACTCCAGGGGAAGAGGAAACACCATATATTTT.

This chain uses TRBV6-2 or TRBV6-3 with TRBJ2-7; the match to TRBD2 covers 14 bases. The CDR3 length is 19 residues. Germline CDR1 MNHEY, CDR2 SVGEGT. The V segment lost 6 bases and the J segment 4 bases; nucleotides outside the gene matches: 17. CDR3 DNA sequence: TGTGCCAGCAGCGATCAGACTAGCGGGAGGGGAGTTTCTCTTTACGAGCAGTACTTC. Translation gives CASSDQTSGRGVSLYEQYF.

This clone was seen repeatedly, ten times or more. CDR3 DNA: TGTGCCAGCAGCGTATTACAGGGCGGTTCACCCCTCCACTTT. Protein: CASSVLQGGSPLHF. The rearrangement uses TRBV9 and TRBJ1-6; the D gene is possibly TRBD1 (6 bases). This CDR3 comprises 14 residues. V lost 1 base and J 9 bases, leaving 11 bases between the germline ends. The germline gives CDR1 SGDLS, CDR2 YYNGEE. The variable domain in full, with the rest retrieved from reference TRBV9 and TRBJ1-6, is DSGVTQTPKHLITATGQRVTLRCSPRSGDLSVYWYQQSLDQGLQFLIQYYNGEERAKGNILERFSAQQFPDLHSELNLSSLELGDSALYFCASSVLQGGSPLHFGNGTRLTVT.

The chain combines TRBV5-1 with TRBJ2-5; 9 positions match TRBD1. Germline-derived CDR1 and CDR2 are SGHRS and YFSETQ. V trimming: 5 bases; J trimming: 0 bases; junction bases outside the gene matches: 8. This CDR3 has 16 amino acids. CDR3 sequence reads: CASRRRTGAYQETQYF. The CDR3 nucleotides read TGCGCCAGCAGACGGAGGACAGGGGCCTACCAAGAGACCCAGTACTTC. Full variable domain (remainder filled in from reference TRBV5-1 and TRBJ2-5): KAGVTQTPRYLIKTRGQQVTLSCSPISGHRSVSWYQQTPGQGLQFLFEYFSETQRNKGNFPGRFSGRQFSNSRSEMNVSTLELGDSALYLCASRRRTGAYQETQYFGPGTRLLVL.

The rearrangement links TRBV29-1 to TRBJ1-4; possible D gene TRBD1, 6 bases. The CDR3 is 12 amino acids. CDR1 and CDR2 (germline): SQVTM, ANQGSEA. The chain's CDR3 is CAIEAGDEKLFF. CDR3 coding DNA: TGCGCAATAGAGGCAGGGGATGAAAAACTGTTTTTT.

This clone appeared a few times. The V gene is TRBV5-3, the J gene TRBJ2-7; weak D call: TRBD1 (5 bases). TRBV5-3 is annotated as an ORF whose role is uncertain. V lost 0 bases and J lost 6, with 19 bases in between. The CDR3 is 16 amino acids. The CDR3 sequence is CARSLVRQGGWAEQYF. CDR3 sequence (DNA): TGTGCCAGAAGCTTGGTTCGGCAGGGCGGTTGGGCCGAGCAGTACTTC.

This chain connects TRBV10-3 to TRBJ2-5, with 13 nucleotides matching TRBD2. V lost 7 bases and J lost 4; bases outside the gene matches: 6. The CDR3 loop spans 15 amino acids. Germline V CDR1 and CDR2: ENHRY, SYGVKD. The CDR3: CAIKAGLAGVETQYF. The CDR3 nucleotides read TGTGCCATCAAAGCTGGACTAGCGGGAGTAGAGACCCAGTACTTC.

The count of this clone is one. The chain recombines TRBV6-5 with TRBJ2-7; 7 bases line up with TRBD1. Germline V gives CDR1 MNHEY, CDR2 SVGAGI. The CDR3 runs to 13 residues. Trimming removed 7 bases from V and 2 bases from J; junction bases left unmatched: 5. The CDR3 sequence: CASTSTGTYEQYF. CDR3 sequence (DNA): TGTGCCAGCACTTCGACAGGGACCTACGAGCAGTACTTC.

This chain connects TRBV5-1 to TRBJ2-2; D is perhaps TRBD2 (5 bases). There are 14 residues in the CDR3. Germline CDR1 reads SGHRS; CDR2 reads YFSETQ. V lost 4 bases, J lost 2 bases, and 9 bases lay in between. DNA for the CDR3: TGCGCCAGCAGCGAGGGTCCTAACACCGGGGAGCTGTTTTTT. Its protein product is CASSEGPNTGELFF. The whole variable domain, remainder taken from reference TRBV5-1 and TRBJ2-2, is KAGVTQTPRYLIKTRGQQVTLSCSPISGHRSVSWYQQTPGQGLQFLFEYFSETQRNKGNFPGRFSGRQFSNSRSEMNVSTLELGDSALYLCASSEGPNTGELFFGEGSRLTVL.

The chain employs TRBV6-6 and TRBJ2-3; tentatively, D is TRBD1 (7 bases). V dropped 4 bases and J dropped 5 bases, with 19 bases sitting between them. CDR3 length: 16 amino acids. Germline V gene lookup returns CDR1 MNHNY and CDR2 SVGAGI (reference sequence). CDR3 nucleotides: TGTGCCAGCAGTTTTGCGGGACAGCCTCGCCTAGATACGCAGTATTTT. Translating it yields CASSFAGQPRLDTQYF.

The chain combines TRBV7-2 with TRBJ2-7; no firm D call. Trimming stripped 5 bases from V and 3 bases from J, with 11 bases between. From germline, CDR1 is SGHTA and CDR2 FQGNSA. The CDR3 is 13 residues long. The CDR3 sequence: CASSAYLLYEQYF. CDR3 DNA sequence: TGTGCCAGCAGCGCGTATCTACTCTACGAGCAGTACTTC.

The chain combines TRBV20-1 with TRBJ1-1; 7 nucleotides line up with TRBD1. The CDR3 runs 14 residues. Germline loops: CDR1 DFQATT, CDR2 SNEGSKA (reference sequence). V lost 3 bases and J lost 6; bases outside the gene matches: 10. The CDR3 loop is CSASNKRTGSEAFF. CDR3 nucleotide sequence: TGCAGTGCTAGTAATAAGAGGACAGGCTCTGAAGCTTTCTTT.

The chain employs TRBV7-8 and TRBJ2-2; possibly TRBD2 for D (5 bases). Germline lookup yields CDR1 SGHVS and CDR2 FQNEAQ. The CDR3 length is 14 residues. Trimming pared 5 bases from V and 4 bases from J, leaving 11 bases between. CDR3 DNA sequence: TGTGCCAGCAGCCCCAGGACTTCCACCGGGGAGCTGTTTTTT. Translating gives CASSPRTSTGELFF.

This chain joins TRBV9 and TRBJ1-1; D is unresolved. The V gene lost 0 bases and the J gene lost 10 bases, with 16 bases spanning the gap. The CDR3 consists of 14 residues. Germline V lookup: CDR1 SGDLS, CDR2 YYNGEE. The CDR3 DNA follows: TGTGCCAGCAGCGTAGAGACATCCCTTGCGAGAGCTTTCTTT. It codes for CASSVETSLARAFF.

This chain connects TRBV7-2 to TRBJ1-5; 7 nucleotides match TRBD1. Trimming removed 2 bases from V and 6 bases from J; junction bases left unmatched: 16. CDR3 size: 18 residues. Germline values: CDR1 SGHTA, CDR2 FQGNSA. CDR3 nucleotides: TGTGCCAGCAGCTTATCCCCTCGTGCAGGGGGAATTTCTCAGCCCCAGCATTTT. It specifies CASSLSPRAGGISQPQHF. The variable domain in full, completed from reference TRBV7-2 and TRBJ1-5, reads GAGVSQSPSNKVTEKGKDVELRCDPISGHTALYWYRQSLGQGLEFLIYFQGNSAPDKSGLPSDRFSAERTGGSVSTLTIQRTQQEDSAVYLCASSLSPRAGGISQPQHFGDGTRLSIL.

The V gene is TRBV24-1, the J gene TRBJ2-4; 10 bases line up with TRBD1. The CDR3 totals 14 residues. The trim removed 4 bases at V and 7 bases at J, leaving 3 bases unmatched. CDR1 is KGHDR and CDR2 is SFDVKD in the germline V gene. The CDR3 DNA follows: TGTGCCACCAGTGACCCGGGACAGGGGAACATTCAGTACTTC. Encoded protein: CATSDPGQGNIQYF.

The table lists this clone with a few counts. The chain links TRBV6-2 or TRBV6-3 to TRBJ1-1, with D maybe TRBD1 (5 bases). Trimming left V 2 bases short and J 3 bases short, with 16 bases between. Germline V CDR1 and CDR2: MNHEY, SVGEGT. This CDR3 is 16 amino acids long. In DNA, the CDR3 is TGTGCCAGCAGTTACACTTCAGGGAATCAGGACACTGAAGCTTTCTTT. Translation: CASSYTSGNQDTEAFF.

The chain combines TRBV5-1 with TRBJ1-1; maybe TRBD1 (5 bases). In germline, CDR1 is SGHRS, CDR2 YFSETQ. Trimming took 4 bases from V and 5 from J, leaving 15 bases between them. The CDR3 runs 14 residues. The CDR3 here is CASSPQGILTEAFF. DNA of the CDR3: TGCGCCAGCAGCCCCCAGGGTATATTGACTGAAGCTTTCTTT.